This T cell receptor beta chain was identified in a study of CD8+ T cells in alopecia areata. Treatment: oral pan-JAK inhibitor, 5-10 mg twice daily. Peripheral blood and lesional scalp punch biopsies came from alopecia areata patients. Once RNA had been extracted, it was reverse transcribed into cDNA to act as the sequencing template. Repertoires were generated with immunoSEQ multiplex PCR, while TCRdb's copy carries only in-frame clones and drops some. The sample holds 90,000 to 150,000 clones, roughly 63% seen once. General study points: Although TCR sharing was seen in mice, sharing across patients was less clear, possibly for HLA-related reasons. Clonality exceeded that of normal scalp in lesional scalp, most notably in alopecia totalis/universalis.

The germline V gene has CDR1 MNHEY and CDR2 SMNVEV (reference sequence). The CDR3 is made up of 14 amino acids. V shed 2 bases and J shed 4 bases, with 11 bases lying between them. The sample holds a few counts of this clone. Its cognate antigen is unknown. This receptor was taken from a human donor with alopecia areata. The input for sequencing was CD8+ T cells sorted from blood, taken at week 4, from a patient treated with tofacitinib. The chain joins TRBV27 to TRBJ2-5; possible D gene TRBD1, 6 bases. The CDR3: CASSLQGKVETQYF. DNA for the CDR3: TGTGCCAGCAGTTTACAGGGGAAAGTAGAGACCCAGTACTTC.